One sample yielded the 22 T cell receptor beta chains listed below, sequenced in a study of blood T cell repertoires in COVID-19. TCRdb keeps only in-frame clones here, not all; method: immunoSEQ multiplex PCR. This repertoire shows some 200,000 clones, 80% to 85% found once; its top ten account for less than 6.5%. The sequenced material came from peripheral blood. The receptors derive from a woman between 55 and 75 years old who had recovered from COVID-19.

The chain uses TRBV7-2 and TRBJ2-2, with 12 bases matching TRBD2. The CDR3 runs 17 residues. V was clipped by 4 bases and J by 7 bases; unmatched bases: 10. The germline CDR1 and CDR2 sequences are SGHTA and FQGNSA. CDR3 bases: TGTGCCAGCAGCTCGATTCCTAGCGGGGGGGCGGGCGGGGAGCTGTTTTTT. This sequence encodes CASSSIPSGGAGGELFF.

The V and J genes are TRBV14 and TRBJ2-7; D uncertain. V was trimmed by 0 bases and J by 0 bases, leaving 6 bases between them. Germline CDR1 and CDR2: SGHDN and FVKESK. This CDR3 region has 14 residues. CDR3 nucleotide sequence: TGTGCCAGCAGCCAAGAGACGGGCTCCTACGAGCAGTACTTC. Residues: CASSQETGSYEQYF.

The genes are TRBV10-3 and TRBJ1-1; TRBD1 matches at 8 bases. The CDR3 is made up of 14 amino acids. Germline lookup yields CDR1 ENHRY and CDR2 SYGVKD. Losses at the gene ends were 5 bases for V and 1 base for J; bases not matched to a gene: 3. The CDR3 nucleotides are TGTGCCATCAGTCCGGGACAGGCGAACACTGAAGCTTTCTTT. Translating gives CAISPGQANTEAFF.

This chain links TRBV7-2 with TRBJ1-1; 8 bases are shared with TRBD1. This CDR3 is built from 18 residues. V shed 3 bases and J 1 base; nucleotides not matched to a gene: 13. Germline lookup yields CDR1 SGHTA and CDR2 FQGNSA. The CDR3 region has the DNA TGTGCCAGCAGCTTGTGGGGAAACAGGGGGTATTGGAACACTGAAGCTTTCTTT. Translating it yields CASSLWGNRGYWNTEAFF.

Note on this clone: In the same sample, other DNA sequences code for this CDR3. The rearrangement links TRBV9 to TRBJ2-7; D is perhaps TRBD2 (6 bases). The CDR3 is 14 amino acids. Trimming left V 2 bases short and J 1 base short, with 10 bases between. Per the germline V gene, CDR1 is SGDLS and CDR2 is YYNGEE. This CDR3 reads CASSVGTLSYEQYF. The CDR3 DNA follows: TGTGCCAGCAGCGTCGGGACTCTATCCTACGAGCAGTACTTC.

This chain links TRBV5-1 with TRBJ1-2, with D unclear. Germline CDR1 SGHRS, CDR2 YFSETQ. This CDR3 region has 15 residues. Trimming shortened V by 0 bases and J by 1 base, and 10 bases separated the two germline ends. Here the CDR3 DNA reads TGCGCCAGCAGCTTGGATGGCAGTTTTAACTATGGCTACACCTTC. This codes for CASSLDGSFNYGYTF. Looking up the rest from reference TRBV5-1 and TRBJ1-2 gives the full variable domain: KAGVTQTPRYLIKTRGQQVTLSCSPISGHRSVSWYQQTPGQGLQFLFEYFSETQRNKGNFPGRFSGRQFSNSRSEMNVSTLELGDSALYLCASSLDGSFNYGYTFGSGTRLTVV.

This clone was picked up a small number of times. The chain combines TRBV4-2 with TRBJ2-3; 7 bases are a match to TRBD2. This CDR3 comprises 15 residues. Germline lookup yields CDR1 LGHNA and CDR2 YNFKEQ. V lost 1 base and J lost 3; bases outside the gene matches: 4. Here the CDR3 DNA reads TGTGCCAGCAGCCAAGTCGGTAGCGGGACAGATACGCAGTATTTT. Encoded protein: CASSQVGSGTDTQYF.

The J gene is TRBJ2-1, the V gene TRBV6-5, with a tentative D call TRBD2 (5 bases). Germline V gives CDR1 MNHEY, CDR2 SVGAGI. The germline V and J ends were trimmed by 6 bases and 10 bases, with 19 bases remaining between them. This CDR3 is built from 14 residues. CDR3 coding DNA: TGTGCCAGCAGATTCGGGTCATATCGGGGAGAGCAGTTCTTC. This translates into CASRFGSYRGEQFF.

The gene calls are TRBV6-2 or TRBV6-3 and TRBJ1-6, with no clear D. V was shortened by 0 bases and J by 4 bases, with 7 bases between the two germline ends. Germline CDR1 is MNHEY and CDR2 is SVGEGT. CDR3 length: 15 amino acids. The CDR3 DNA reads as TGTGCCAGCAGTTACTCGTCGGGTTATAATTCACCCCTCCACTTT. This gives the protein CASSYSSGYNSPLHF.

The CDR3 DNA follows: TGTGCCAGCAGCATCCACAGGGGCAACGGGCAGCCCCAGCATTTT. It is translated as CASSIHRGNGQPQHF. V gene TRBV5-5 combines with J gene TRBJ1-5; 7 bases agree with TRBD1. The CDR3 sequence is 15 residues long. With 4 bases clipped from V and 7 bases from J, the junction kept 11 bases outside the gene matches. Germline V gene lookup returns CDR1 SGHKS and CDR2 YYEKEE (reference sequence).

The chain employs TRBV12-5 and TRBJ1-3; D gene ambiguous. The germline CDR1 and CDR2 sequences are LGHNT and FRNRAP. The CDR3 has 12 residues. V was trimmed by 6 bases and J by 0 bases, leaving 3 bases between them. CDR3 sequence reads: CASGFSGNTIYF. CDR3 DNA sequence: TGTGCTAGTGGCTTCTCTGGAAACACCATATATTTT.

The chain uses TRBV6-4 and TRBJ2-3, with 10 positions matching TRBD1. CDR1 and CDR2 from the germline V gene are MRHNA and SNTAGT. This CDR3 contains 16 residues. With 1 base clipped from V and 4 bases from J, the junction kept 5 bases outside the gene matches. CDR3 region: CASSDFGTGASDTQYF. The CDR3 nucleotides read TGTGCCAGCAGTGACTTCGGGACAGGGGCTTCAGATACGCAGTATTTT.

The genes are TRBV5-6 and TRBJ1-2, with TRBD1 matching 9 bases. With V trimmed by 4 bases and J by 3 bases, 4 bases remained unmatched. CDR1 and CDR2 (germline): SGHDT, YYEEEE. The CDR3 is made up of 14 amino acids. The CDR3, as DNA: TGTGCCAGCAGCAAGGGACAGGGCTACTATGGCTACACCTTC. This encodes CASSKGQGYYGYTF.

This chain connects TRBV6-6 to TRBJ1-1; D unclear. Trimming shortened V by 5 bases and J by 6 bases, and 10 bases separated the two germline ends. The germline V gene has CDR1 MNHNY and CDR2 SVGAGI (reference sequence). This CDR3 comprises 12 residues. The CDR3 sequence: CASSDDLAEAFF. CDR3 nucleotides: TGTGCCAGCAGTGACGACTTGGCTGAAGCTTTCTTT.

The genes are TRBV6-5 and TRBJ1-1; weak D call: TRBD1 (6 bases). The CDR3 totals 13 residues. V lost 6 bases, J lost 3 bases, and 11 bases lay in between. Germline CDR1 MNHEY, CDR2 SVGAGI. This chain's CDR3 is CASSLDRYTEAFF. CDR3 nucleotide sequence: TGTGCCAGCAGCCTCGACAGGTACACTGAAGCTTTCTTT.

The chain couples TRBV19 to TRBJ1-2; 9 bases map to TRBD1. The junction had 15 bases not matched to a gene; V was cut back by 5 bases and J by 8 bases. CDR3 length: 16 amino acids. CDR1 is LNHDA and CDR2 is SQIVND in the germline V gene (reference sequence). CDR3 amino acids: CASSRTPGQGLGGYTF. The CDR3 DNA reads TGTGCCAGTAGTCGAACCCCGGGACAGGGATTAGGGGGCTACACCTTC.

The CDR3 sequence: CASSVAKGRSNTGELFF. In nucleotides, the CDR3 is TGTGCCAGCAGCGTAGCAAAGGGGCGATCGAACACCGGGGAGCTGTTTTTT. The chain carries TRBV9 and TRBJ2-2, with a possible D match to TRBD1 (5 bases). Germline assignment: CDR1 SGDLS and CDR2 YYNGEE. The CDR3 consists of 17 residues. The V end lost 0 bases, the J end lost 0 bases, and 12 bases lay between the germline ends.

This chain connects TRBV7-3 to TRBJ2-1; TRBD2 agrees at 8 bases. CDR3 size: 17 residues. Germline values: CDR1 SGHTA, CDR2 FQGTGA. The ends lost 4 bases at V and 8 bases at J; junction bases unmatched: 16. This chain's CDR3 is CASSSRNGGAPWDEQFF. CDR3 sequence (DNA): TGTGCCAGCAGCTCACGAAACGGGGGGGCGCCCTGGGATGAGCAGTTCTTC.

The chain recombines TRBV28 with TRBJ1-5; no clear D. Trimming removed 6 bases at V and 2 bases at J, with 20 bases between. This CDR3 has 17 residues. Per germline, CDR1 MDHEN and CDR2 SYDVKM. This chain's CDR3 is CASSTLPFGRRNQPQHF. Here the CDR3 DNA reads TGTGCCAGCAGCACCCTTCCGTTCGGGAGACGCAATCAGCCCCAGCATTTT.

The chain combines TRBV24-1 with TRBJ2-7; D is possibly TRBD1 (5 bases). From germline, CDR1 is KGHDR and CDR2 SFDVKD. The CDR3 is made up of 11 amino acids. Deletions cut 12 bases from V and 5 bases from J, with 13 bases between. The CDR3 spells CAPVGAHEQYF. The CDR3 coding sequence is TGTGCCCCTGTTGGGGCCCACGAGCAGTACTTC.

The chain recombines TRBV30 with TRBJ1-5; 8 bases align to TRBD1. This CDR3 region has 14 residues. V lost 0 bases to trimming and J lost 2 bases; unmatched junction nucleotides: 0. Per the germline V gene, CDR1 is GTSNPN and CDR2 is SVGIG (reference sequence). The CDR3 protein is CAWSVQGGNQPQHF. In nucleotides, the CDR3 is TGTGCCTGGAGTGTACAGGGGGGCAATCAGCCCCAGCATTTT.

Written as DNA, the CDR3 is TGTGCCTGGAGTGTACCGGGGGATGGGAATCAGCCCCAGCATTTT. It specifies CAWSVPGDGNQPQHF. This sequence joins TRBV30 and TRBJ1-5; a possible D gene is TRBD1 (5 bases). CDR3 size: 15 residues. Germline lookup yields CDR1 GTSNPN and CDR2 SVGIG (reference sequence). The V and J ends lost 0 bases and 4 bases respectively, with 13 bases between them.